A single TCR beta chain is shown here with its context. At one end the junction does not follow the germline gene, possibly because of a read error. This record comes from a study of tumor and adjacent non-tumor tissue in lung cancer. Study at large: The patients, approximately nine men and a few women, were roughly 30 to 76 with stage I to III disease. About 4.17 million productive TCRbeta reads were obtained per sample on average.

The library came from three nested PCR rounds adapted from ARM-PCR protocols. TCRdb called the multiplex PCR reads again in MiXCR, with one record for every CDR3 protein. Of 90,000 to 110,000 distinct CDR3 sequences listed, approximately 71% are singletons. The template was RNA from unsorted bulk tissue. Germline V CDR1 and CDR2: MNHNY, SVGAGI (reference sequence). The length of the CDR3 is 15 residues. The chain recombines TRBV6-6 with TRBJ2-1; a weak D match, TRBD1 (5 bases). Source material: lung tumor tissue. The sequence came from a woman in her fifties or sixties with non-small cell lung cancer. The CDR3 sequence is CVSSQGDGFYNEQFF. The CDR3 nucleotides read TGTGTCAGCAGTCAAGGGGATGGATTCTACAATGAGCAGTTCTTC.